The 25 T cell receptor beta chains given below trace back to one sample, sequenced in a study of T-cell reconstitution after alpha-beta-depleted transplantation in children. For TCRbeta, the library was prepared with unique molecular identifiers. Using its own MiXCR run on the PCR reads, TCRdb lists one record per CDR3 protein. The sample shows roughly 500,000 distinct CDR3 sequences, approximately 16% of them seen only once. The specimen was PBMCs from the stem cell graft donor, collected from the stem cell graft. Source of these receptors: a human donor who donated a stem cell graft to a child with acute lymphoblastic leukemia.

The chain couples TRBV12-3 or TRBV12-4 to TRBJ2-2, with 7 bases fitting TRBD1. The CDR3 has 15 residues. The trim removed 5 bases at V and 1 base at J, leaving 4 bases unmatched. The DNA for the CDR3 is TGTGCCAGCAGTCACGGGACAGTGAACACCGGGGAGCTGTTTTTT. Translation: CASSHGTVNTGELFF.

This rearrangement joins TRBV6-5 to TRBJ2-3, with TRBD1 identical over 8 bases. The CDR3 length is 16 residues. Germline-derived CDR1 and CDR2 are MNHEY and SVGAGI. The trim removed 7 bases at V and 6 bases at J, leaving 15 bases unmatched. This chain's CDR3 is CASTYGRQGARDTQYF. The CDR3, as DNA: TGTGCCAGCACTTATGGTCGGCAGGGGGCGAGGGATACGCAGTATTTT.

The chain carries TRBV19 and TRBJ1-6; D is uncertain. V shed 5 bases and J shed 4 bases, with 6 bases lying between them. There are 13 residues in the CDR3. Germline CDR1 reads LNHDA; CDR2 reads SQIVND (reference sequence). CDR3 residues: CASSEGYNSPLHF. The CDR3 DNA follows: TGTGCCAGTAGTGAAGGATATAATTCACCCCTCCACTTT. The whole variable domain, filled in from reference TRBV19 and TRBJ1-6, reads DGGITQSPKYLFRKEGQNVTLSCEQNLNHDAMYWYRQDPGQGLRLIYYSQIVNDFQKGDIAEGYSVSREKKESFPLTVTSAQKNPTAFYLCASSEGYNSPLHFGNGTRLTVT.

The CDR3: CASSLADGITYEQYF. CDR3 sequence (DNA): TGCGCCAGCAGCTTGGCCGATGGTATCACCTACGAGCAGTACTTC. The genes are TRBV5-1 and TRBJ2-7; D ambiguous. This CDR3 has 15 residues. V was cut by 0 bases and J by 2 bases, with 12 bases left in between. From germline, CDR1 is SGHRS and CDR2 YFSETQ.

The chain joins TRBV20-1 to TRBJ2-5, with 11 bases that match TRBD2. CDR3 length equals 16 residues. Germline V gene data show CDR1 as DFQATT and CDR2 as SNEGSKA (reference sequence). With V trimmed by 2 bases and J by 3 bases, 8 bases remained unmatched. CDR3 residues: CSARRGLAGGEETQYF. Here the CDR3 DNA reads TGCAGTGCTAGAAGAGGGCTAGCGGGGGGTGAAGAGACCCAGTACTTC.

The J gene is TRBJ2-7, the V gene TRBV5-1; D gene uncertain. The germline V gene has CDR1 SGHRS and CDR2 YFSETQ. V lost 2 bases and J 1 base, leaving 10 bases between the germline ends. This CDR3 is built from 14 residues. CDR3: CASSFDGPSYEQYF. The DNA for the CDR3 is TGCGCCAGCAGCTTCGACGGCCCGTCCTACGAGCAGTACTTC.

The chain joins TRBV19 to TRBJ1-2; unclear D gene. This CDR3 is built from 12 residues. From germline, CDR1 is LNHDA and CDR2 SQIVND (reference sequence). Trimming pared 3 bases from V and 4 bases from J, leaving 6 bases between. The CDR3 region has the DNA TGTGCCAGTAGTATCCCAGGCTATGGCTACACCTTC. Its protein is CASSIPGYGYTF.

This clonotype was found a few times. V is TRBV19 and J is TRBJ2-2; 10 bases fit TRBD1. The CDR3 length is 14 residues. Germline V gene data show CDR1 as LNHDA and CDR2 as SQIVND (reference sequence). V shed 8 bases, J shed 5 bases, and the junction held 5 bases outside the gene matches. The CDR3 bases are TGTGCCAGTCAAGACAGGGGGCGTACCGGGGAGCTGTTTTTT. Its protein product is CASQDRGRTGELFF.

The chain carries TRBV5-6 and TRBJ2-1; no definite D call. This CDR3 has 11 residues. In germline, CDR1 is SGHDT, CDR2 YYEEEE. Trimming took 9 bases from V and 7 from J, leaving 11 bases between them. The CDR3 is CAIRDGNEQFF. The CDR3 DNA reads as TGTGCCATCCGAGACGGAAATGAGCAGTTCTTC.

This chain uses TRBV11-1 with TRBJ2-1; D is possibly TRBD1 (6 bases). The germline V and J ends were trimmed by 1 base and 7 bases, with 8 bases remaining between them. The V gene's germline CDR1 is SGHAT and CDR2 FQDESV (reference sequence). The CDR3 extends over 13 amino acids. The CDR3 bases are TGTGCCAGCAGCTTAGGGACAGAGAATGAGCAGTTCTTC. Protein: CASSLGTENEQFF.

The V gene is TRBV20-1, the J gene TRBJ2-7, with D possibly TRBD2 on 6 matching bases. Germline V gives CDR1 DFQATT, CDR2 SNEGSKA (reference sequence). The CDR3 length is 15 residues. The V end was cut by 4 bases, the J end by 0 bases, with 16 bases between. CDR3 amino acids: CSAMQVGGVSYEQYF. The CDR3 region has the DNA TGCAGTGCTATGCAGGTCGGGGGAGTCTCCTACGAGCAGTACTTC.

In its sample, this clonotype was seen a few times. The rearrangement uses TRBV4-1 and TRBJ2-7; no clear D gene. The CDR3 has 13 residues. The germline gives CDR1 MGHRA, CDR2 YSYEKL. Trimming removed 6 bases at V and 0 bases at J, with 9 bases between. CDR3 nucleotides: TGCGCCAGCAGAGAATGGGGCTCCTACGAGCAGTACTTC. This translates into CASREWGSYEQYF.

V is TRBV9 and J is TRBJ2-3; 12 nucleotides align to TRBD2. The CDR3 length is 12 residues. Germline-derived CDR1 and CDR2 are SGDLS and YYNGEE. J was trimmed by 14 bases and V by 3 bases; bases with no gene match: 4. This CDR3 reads CASSASGRAPYF. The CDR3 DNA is TGTGCCAGCAGCGCTAGCGGGAGGGCCCCGTATTTT.

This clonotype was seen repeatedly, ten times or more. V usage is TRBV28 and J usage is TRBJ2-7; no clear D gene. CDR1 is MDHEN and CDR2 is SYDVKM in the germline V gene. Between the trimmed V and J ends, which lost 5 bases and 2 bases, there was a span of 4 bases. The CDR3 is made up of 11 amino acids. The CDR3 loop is CASSHTYEQYF. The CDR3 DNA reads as TGTGCCAGCAGTCACACCTACGAGCAGTACTTC.

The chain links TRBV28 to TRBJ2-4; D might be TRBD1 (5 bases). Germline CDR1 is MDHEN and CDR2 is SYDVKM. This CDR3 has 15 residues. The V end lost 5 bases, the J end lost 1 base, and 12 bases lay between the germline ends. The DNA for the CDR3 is TGTGCCAGCAGTCCTAGGGGTTCGGCCAAAAACATTCAGTACTTC. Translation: CASSPRGSAKNIQYF. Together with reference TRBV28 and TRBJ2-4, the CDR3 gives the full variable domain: DVKVTQSSRYLVKRTGEKVFLECVQDMDHENMFWYRQDPGLGLRLIYFSYDVKMKEKGDIPEGYSVSREKKERFSLILESASTNQTSMYLCASSPRGSAKNIQYFGAGTRLSVL.

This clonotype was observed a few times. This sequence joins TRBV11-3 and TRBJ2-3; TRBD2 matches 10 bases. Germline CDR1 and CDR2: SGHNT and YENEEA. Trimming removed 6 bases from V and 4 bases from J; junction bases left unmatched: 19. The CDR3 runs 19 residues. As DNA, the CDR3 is TGTGCCAGCAGACGGACAGGGTTGCGACTAGCGGGCTCCCCAGATACGCAGTATTTT. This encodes CASRRTGLRLAGSPDTQYF.

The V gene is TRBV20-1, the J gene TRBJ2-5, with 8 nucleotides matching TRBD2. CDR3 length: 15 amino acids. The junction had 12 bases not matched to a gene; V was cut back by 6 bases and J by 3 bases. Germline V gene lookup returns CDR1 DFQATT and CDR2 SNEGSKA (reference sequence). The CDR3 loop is CSAAGARGAEETQYF. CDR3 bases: TGCAGTGCGGCTGGCGCGCGGGGGGCGGAAGAGACCCAGTACTTC.

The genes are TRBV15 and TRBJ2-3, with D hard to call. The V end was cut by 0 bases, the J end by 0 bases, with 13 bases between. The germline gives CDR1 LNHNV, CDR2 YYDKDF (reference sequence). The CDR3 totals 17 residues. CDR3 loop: CATSRDQTFPSTDTQYF. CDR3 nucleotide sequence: TGTGCCACCAGCAGAGATCAGACTTTCCCTAGCACAGATACGCAGTATTTT.

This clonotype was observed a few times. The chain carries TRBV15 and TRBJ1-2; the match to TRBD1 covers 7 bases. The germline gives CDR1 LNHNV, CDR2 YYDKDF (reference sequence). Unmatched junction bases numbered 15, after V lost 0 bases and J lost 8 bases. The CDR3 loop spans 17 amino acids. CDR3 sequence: CATSRDLSTGESRGYTF. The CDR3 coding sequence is TGTGCCACCAGCAGAGATTTGTCCACAGGGGAGAGTCGCGGCTACACCTTC.

The CDR3 DNA reads TGTGCCAGCAGTTTGGCCTTTGGTTCACCCCTCCACTTT. As protein: CASSLAFGSPLHF. This chain links TRBV12-3 or TRBV12-4 with TRBJ1-6; D uncertain. The CDR3 consists of 13 residues. Trimming left V 3 bases short and J 9 bases short, with 9 bases between.

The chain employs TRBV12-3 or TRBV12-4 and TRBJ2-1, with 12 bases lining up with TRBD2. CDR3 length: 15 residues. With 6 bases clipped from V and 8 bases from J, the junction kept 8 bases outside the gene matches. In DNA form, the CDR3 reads TGTGCCAGCAGAAAACTAGCGGGAGGCCCCCATGAGCAGTTCTTC. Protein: CASRKLAGGPHEQFF.

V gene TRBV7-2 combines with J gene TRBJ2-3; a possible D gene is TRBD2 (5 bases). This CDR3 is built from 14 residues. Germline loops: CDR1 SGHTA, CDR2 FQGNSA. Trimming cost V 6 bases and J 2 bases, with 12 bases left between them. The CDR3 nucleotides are TGTGCCAGCAGACCGAGCGGAAACACAGATACGCAGTATTTT. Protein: CASRPSGNTDTQYF.

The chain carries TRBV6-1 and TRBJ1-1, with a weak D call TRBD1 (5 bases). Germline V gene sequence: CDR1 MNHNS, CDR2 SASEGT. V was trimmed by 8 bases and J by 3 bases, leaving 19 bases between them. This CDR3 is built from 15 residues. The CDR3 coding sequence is TGTGCCAGCGGAGTTGATAGGTTAGGGGACACTGAAGCTTTCTTT. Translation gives CASGVDRLGDTEAFF.

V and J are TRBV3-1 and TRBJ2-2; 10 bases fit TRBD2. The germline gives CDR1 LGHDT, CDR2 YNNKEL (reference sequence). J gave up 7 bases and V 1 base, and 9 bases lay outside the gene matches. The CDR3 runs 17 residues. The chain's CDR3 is CASSQAWLAGDHGELFF. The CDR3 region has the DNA TGTGCCAGCAGCCAAGCTTGGCTAGCGGGAGATCACGGGGAGCTGTTTTTT.

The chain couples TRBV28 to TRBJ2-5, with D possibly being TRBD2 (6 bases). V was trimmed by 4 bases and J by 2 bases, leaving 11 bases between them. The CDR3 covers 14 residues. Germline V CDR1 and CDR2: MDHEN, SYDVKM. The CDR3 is CASSYTSRQETQYF. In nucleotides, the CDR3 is TGTGCCAGCAGTTACACTAGCAGACAAGAGACCCAGTACTTC.